One sample yielded the 6 T cell receptor beta chains listed below, sequenced in a study of blood T cell repertoires in COVID-19. Repertoires were generated with immunoSEQ multiplex PCR, while TCRdb's copy carries only in-frame clones and drops some. The repertoire holds approximately 400,000 clones, with approximately 88% as singletons. What was sequenced was peripheral blood. Receptors were obtained from a woman in her forties or fifties with COVID-19, enrolled during active disease.

The genes are TRBV19 and TRBJ2-2, with TRBD1 matching over 7 bases. The CDR3 is 14 residues long. The V gene's germline CDR1 is LNHDA and CDR2 SQIVND (reference sequence). V lost 5 bases to trimming and J lost 13 bases; unmatched junction nucleotides: 13. The CDR3 nucleotides are TGTGCCAGTAGTGTCGCGACAGGGAGAGGTGGGCTGTTTTTT. This encodes CASSVATGRGGLFF.

The chain employs TRBV6-5 and TRBJ1-4; 7 nucleotides line up with TRBD1. Germline trimming cut 2 bases from V and 6 bases from J; bases unmatched to any gene: 6. In germline, CDR1 is MNHEY, CDR2 SVGAGI. The CDR3 loop spans 15 amino acids. The CDR3 loop reads CASSYSVGTDEKLFF. Written as DNA, the CDR3 is TGTGCCAGCAGTTACAGTGTCGGGACAGATGAAAAACTGTTTTTT.

The chain links TRBV11-3 to TRBJ1-1; tentative D call: TRBD1 (6 bases). Per germline, CDR1 SGHNT and CDR2 YENEEA. With 1 base removed from V and 8 bases from J, the gap between germline ends came to 14 bases. The CDR3 is 14 residues long. This chain's CDR3 is CASSLGTNREEAFF. The CDR3 bases are TGTGCCAGCAGCTTAGGGACAAACAGGGAAGAAGCTTTCTTT. The whole variable domain, filled in from reference TRBV11-3 and TRBJ1-1, reads EAGVVQSPRYKIIEKKQPVAFWCNPISGHNTLYWYLQNLGQGPELLIRYENEEAVDDSQLPKDRFSAERLKGVDSTLKIQPAELGDSAVYLCASSLGTNREEAFFGQGTRLTVV.

V is TRBV27 and J is TRBJ1-4; 11 nucleotides line up with TRBD1. V lost 3 bases and J lost 0; bases outside the gene matches: 3. The CDR3 runs 17 residues. CDR1 and CDR2 (germline): MNHEY, SMNVEV (reference sequence). CDR3 loop: CASSFAGQGATNEKLFF. As DNA, the CDR3 is TGTGCCAGCAGTTTCGCGGGACAGGGGGCAACTAATGAAAAACTGTTTTTT.

The chain couples TRBV5-6 to TRBJ1-5, with unresolved D. The CDR3 is made up of 15 amino acids. The germline gives CDR1 SGHDT, CDR2 YYEEEE. V lost 0 bases and J lost 5, with 12 bases in between. This CDR3 is CASSLGVGQDQPQHF. The CDR3 region has the DNA TGTGCCAGCAGCTTGGGAGTTGGGCAGGATCAGCCCCAGCATTTT.

This chain joins TRBV25-1 and TRBJ2-1; 10 positions agree with TRBD1. Germline loops: CDR1 MGHDK, CDR2 SYGVNS. After removal of 8 bases from V and 7 bases from J, the junction contained 11 bases not matched to a gene. There are 15 residues in the CDR3. The CDR3 nucleotides are TGTGCCAGCCAACAGCGGGACAGGGGTGAAAATGAGCAGTTCTTC. As protein: CASQQRDRGENEQFF.